This TCR beta chain originates from a study of blood T cell repertoires in COVID-19. Across the study: Some COVID-19 samples were acute and others convalescent; all came from the United States, Italy and Spain.

The germline V and J ends were trimmed by 3 bases and 5 bases, with 7 bases remaining between them. The length of the CDR3 is 12 residues. Germline CDR1 MDHEN, CDR2 SYDVKM. Clinical histories supplied by participants themselves formed the basis of cohort assignment. Clones were read by immunoSEQ multiplex PCR, and TCRdb kept only the in-frame ones, dropping some. The sample includes approximately 230,000 clones, 65% to 90% of them seen just once. Sequences were obtained from PBMCs or T cells enriched from blood (not recorded which). The TCR originated in a man between 35 and 55 years old who had recovered from COVID-19. V gene TRBV28 combines with J gene TRBJ1-1, with D uncertain. CDR3 DNA: TGTGCCAGCAGTTTCCGGTGGACTGAAGCTTTCTTT. Its protein product is CASSFRWTEAFF.